This T cell receptor (beta chain) was found in a study of blood T cells in healthy people across ages. Alongside a J-beta primer mix, a sample-barcoded 5' primer served in a second PCR lasting about 7 to 11 cycles. Each CDR3 protein gets one entry after TCRdb re-called the 5' RACE reads with MiXCR. The sample lists roughly 730,000 distinct CDR3 sequences, 56% seen once, with around 24% in the top ten. With 8 bases clipped from V and 0 bases from J, the junction kept 7 bases outside the gene matches. The CDR3 loop spans 14 amino acids. CDR1 is SQVTM, CDR2 ANQGSEA, per germline. The chain employs TRBV29-1 and TRBJ2-1, with 7 bases identical to TRBD2. The material sequenced was blood. This receptor was identified in a man aged 35 to 55 in good health. The CDR3 DNA reads as TGCAGCTCAACCGGGGGGAGCTCCTACAATGAGCAGTTCTTC. It specifies CSSTGGSSYNEQFF.